This T cell receptor beta chain derives from a study of T cell changes during pregnancy in multiple sclerosis. The CDR3 spans 17 residues. Deletions cut 6 bases from V and 0 bases from J, with 18 bases between. The germline CDR1 and CDR2 sequences are LNHNV and YYDKDF (reference sequence). Repertoires were generated with immunoSEQ multiplex PCR, while TCRdb's copy carries only in-frame clones and drops some. Here the sample spans about 15,000 clones, nearly 96% being singletons. The receptor was isolated from a female donor with multiple sclerosis, enrolled in a pregnancy study. Specimen: peripheral blood, collected in the third trimester of pregnancy. The chain carries TRBV15 and TRBJ2-1; D perhaps matches TRBD1 (6 bases). In DNA form, the CDR3 reads TGTGCCACCAGAAGGACAGCGTCCCCTCTCTCCTACAATGAGCAGTTCTTC. It codes for CATRRTASPLSYNEQFF.